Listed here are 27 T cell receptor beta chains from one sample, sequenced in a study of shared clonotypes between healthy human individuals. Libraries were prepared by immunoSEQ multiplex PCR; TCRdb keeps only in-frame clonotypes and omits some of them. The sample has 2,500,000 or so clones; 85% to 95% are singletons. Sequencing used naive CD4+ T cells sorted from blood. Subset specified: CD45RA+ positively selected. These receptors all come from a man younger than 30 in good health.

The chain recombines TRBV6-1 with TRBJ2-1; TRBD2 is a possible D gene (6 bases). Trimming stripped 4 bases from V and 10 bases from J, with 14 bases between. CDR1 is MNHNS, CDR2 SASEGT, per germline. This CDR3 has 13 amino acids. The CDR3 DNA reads TGTGCCAGCAGTGTCTTGTATGGGGGGGAGCAGTTCTTC. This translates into CASSVLYGGEQFF.

CDR3 region: CASSLQGQGATGYTF. Written as DNA, the CDR3 is TGTGCCAGCAGCCTACAGGGACAGGGGGCTACCGGCTACACCTTC. This chain joins TRBV7-6 and TRBJ1-2, with 12 bases aligning to TRBD1. Trimming removed 5 bases from V and 8 bases from J; junction bases left unmatched: 9. Germline V gene sequence: CDR1 SGHVS, CDR2 FNYEAQ. CDR3 length equals 15 residues.

CDR3 nucleotide sequence: TGTGCCAGCTCAGTACAGGGATCCCGAACAGGCGGGGAGCTGTTTTTT. This sequence encodes CASSVQGSRTGGELFF. The V call is TRBV18, the J call TRBJ2-2, with a weak D call TRBD1 (6 bases). This CDR3 comprises 16 residues. Germline V gives CDR1 KGHSH, CDR2 LQKENI. V lost 5 bases to trimming and J lost 7 bases, with 20 bases between them.

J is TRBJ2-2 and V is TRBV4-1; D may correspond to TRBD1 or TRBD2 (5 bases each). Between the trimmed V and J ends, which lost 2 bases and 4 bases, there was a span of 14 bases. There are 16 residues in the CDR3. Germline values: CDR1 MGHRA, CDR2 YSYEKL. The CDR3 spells CASSQRGPPFTGELFF. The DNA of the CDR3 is TGCGCCAGCAGCCAAAGGGGACCTCCCTTCACCGGGGAGCTGTTTTTT.

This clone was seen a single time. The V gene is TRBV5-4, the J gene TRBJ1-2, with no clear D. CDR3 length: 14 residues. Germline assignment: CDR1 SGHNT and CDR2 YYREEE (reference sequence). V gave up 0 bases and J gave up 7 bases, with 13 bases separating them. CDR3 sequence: CASSLERGLGGYTF. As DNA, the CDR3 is TGTGCCAGCAGCTTGGAGCGAGGGCTGGGTGGCTACACCTTC.

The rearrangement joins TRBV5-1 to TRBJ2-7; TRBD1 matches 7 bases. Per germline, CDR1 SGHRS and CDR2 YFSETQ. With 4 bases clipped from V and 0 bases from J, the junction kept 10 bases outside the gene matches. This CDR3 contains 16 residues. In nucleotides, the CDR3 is TGCGCCAGCAGCGAGCCTGAAAGGACAGGCTCCTACGAGCAGTACTTC. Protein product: CASSEPERTGSYEQYF. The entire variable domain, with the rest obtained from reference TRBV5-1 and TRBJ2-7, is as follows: KAGVTQTPRYLIKTRGQQVTLSCSPISGHRSVSWYQQTPGQGLQFLFEYFSETQRNKGNFPGRFSGRQFSNSRSEMNVSTLELGDSALYLCASSEPERTGSYEQYFGPGTRLTVT.

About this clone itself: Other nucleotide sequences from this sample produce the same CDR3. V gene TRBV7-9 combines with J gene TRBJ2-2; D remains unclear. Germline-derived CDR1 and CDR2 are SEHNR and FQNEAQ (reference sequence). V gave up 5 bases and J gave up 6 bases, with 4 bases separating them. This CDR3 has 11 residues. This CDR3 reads CASSRAGELFF. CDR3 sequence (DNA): TGTGCCAGCAGCCGAGCCGGGGAGCTGTTTTTT.

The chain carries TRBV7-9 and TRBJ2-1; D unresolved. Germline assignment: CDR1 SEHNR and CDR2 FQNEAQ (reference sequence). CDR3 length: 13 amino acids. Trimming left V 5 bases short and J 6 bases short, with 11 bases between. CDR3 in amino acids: CASSLFIGNEQFF. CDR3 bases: TGTGCCAGCAGCCTCTTTATTGGCAATGAGCAGTTCTTC. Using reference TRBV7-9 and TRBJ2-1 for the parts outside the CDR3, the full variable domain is DTGVSQNPRHKITKRGQNVTFRCDPISEHNRLYWYRQTLGQGPEFLTYFQNEAQLEKSRLLSDRFSAERPKGSFSTLEIQRTEQGDSAMYLCASSLFIGNEQFFGPGTRLTVL.

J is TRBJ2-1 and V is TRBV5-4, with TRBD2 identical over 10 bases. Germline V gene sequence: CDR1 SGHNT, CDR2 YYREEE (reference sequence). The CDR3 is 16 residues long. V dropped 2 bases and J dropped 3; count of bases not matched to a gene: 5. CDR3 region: CASSFRTSGFYNEQFF. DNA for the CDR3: TGTGCCAGCAGCTTTCGGACTAGCGGTTTCTACAATGAGCAGTTCTTC.

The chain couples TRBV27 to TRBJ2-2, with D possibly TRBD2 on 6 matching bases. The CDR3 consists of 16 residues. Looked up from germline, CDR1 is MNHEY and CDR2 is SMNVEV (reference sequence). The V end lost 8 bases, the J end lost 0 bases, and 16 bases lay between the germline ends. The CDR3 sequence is CASQRDLASNTGELFF. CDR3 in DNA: TGTGCCAGCCAACGGGACTTAGCCTCGAACACCGGGGAGCTGTTTTTT.

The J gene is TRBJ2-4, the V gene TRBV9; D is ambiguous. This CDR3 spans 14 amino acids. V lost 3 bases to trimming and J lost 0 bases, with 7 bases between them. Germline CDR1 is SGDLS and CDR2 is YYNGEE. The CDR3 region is CASSAGAAKNIQYF. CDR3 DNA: TGTGCCAGCAGCGCCGGAGCAGCCAAAAACATTCAGTACTTC.

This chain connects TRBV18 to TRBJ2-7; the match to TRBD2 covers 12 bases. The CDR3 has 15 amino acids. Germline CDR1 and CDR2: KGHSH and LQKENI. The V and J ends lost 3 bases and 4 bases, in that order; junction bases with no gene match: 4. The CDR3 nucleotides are TGTGCCAGCTCACCCAGACTAGCGGGAGTGTACGAGCAGTACTTC. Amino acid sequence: CASSPRLAGVYEQYF.

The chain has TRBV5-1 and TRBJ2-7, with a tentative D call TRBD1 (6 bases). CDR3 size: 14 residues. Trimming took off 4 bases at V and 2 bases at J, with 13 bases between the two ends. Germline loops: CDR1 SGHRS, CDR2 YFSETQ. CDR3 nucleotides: TGCGCCAGCAGCGTACAGGGATCCCCCTACGAGCAGTACTTC. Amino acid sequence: CASSVQGSPYEQYF.

In DNA, the CDR3 is TGTGCCAGCAGCCCGCGTGGGCAGGGGGGCAAGGGTGAAAAACTGTTTTTT. Translating it yields CASSPRGQGGKGEKLFF. The chain combines TRBV7-4 with TRBJ1-4, with 7 bases aligning to TRBD1. Germline V gives CDR1 SGHVT, CDR2 SQSDAQ. With V trimmed by 5 bases and J by 7 bases, 16 bases remained unmatched. This CDR3 spans 17 amino acids.

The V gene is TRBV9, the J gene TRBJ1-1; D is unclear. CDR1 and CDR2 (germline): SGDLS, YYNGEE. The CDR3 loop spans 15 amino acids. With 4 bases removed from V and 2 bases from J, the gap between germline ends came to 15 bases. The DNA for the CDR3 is TGTGCCAGCAGCCCCCAAACGACGATAAACACTGAAGCTTTCTTT. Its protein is CASSPQTTINTEAFF.

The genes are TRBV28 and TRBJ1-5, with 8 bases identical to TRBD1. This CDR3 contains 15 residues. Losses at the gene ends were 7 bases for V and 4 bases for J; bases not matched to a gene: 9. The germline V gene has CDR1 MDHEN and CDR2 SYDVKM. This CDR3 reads CASTRRTGFNQPQHF. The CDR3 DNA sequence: TGTGCCAGCACGAGGCGGACAGGGTTTAATCAGCCCCAGCATTTT.

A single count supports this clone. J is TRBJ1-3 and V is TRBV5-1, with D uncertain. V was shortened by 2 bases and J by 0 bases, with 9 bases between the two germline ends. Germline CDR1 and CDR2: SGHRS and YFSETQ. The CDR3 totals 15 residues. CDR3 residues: CASSLEPFSGNTIYF. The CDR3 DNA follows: TGCGCCAGCAGCTTAGAACCATTCTCTGGAAACACCATATATTTT.

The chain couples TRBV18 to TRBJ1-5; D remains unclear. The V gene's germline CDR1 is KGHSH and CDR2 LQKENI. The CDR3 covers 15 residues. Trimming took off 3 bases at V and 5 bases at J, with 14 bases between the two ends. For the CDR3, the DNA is TGTGCCAGCTCACCCCTCGGAACCGTCGATCAGCCCCAGCATTTT. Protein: CASSPLGTVDQPQHF.

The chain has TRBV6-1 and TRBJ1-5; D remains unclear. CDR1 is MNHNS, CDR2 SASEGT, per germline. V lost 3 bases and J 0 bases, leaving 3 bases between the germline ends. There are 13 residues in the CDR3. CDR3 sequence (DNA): TGTGCCAGCAGTGACTTTAGCAATCAGCCCCAGCATTTT. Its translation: CASSDFSNQPQHF.

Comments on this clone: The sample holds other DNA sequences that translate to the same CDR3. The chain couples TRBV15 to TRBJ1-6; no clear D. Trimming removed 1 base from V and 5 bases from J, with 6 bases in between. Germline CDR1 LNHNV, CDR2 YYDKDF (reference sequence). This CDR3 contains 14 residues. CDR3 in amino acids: CATSRAGDNSPLHF. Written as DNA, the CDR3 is TGTGCCACCAGCAGAGCGGGAGATAATTCACCCCTCCACTTT.

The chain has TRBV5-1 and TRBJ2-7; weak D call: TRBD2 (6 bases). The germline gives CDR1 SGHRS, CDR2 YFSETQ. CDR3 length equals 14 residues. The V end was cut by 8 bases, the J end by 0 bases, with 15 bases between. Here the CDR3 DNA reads TGCGCCAGTAGATTGGGGGGAGTCTCCTACGAGCAGTACTTC. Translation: CASRLGGVSYEQYF.

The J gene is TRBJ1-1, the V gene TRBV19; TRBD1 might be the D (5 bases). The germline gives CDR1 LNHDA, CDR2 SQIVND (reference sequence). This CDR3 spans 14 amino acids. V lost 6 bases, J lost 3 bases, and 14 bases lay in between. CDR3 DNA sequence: TGTGCCAGTAGGAAAGGGTGGGGCGACACTGAAGCTTTCTTT. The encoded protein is CASRKGWGDTEAFF.

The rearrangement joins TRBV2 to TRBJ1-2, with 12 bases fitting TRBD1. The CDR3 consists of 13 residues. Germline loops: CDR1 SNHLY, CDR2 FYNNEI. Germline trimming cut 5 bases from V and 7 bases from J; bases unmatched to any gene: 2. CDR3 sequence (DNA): TGTGCCAGCAGTTGGGGACAGGGGGCTGGCTACACCTTC. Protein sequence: CASSWGQGAGYTF. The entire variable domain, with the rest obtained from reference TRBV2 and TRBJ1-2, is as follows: EPEVTQTPSHQVTQMGQEVILRCVPISNHLYFYWYRQILGQKVEFLVSFYNNEISEKSEIFDDQFSVERPDGSNFTLKIRSTKLEDSAMYFCASSWGQGAGYTFGSGTRLTVV.

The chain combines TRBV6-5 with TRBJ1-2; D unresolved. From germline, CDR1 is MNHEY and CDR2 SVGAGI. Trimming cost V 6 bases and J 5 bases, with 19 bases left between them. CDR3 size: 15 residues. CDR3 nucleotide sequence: TGTGCCAGCAGCCCAGGACCGAACTCCCGATATGGCTACACCTTC. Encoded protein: CASSPGPNSRYGYTF.

In DNA form, the CDR3 reads TGTGCCAGCAGCGTAGGGGGTCTAGCGGGAGGCCGGGGAGAGACCCAGTACTTC. Its protein product is CASSVGGLAGGRGETQYF. This chain joins TRBV9 and TRBJ2-5; 11 positions agree with TRBD2. The CDR3 runs to 18 residues. The V and J ends lost 0 bases and 4 bases, in that order; junction bases with no gene match: 11. Per the germline V gene, CDR1 is SGDLS and CDR2 is YYNGEE.

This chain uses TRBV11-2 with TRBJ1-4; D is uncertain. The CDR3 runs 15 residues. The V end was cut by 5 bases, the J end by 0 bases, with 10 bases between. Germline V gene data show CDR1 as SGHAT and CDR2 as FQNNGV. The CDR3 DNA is TGTGCCAGCAGCCCGCAGCAGGCAACTAATGAAAAACTGTTTTTT. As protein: CASSPQQATNEKLFF.

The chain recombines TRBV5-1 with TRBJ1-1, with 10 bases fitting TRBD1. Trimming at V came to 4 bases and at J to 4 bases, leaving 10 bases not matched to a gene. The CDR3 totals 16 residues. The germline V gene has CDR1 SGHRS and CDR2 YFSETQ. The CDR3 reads CASSKGTGEGSTEAFF. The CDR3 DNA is TGCGCCAGCAGCAAAGGGACAGGGGAAGGGAGCACTGAAGCTTTCTTT.